A selection of T cell receptor beta chains follows, all from one sample in a study of blood T cell repertoires in COVID-19. Clones were read by immunoSEQ multiplex PCR, and TCRdb kept only the in-frame ones, dropping some. The sample includes 300,000 to 350,000 clones, roughly 88% seen only once; the top ten take under 2.5%. The sequenced sample consisted of PBMCs or T cells enriched from blood (not recorded which). The receptors were sampled from a man between 25 and 39 years old who had recovered from COVID-19. Both conserved end residues are part of each CDR3. A D gene is named only where the DNA matches it firmly. Clone size is not always given. Where it is, it says once, few, many or a class for expanded clones.

D,J,size,V,DNA,CDR3
.,TRBJ1-4,.,TRBV5-6,TGTGCCAGCAGCTTACTGGCAACTAATGAAAAACTGTTTTTT,CASSLLATNEKLFF
TRBD1,TRBJ2-5,once,TRBV12-3/TRBV12-4,TGTGCCAGCAGCAAACAGGGGGCTCAGACCCAGTACTTC,CASSKQGAQTQYF
TRBD1,TRBJ1-5,.,TRBV29-1,TGCAGCGTTGGCCGTTCCGGGACAGGGGATCAGCCCCAGCATTTT,CSVGRSGTGDQPQHF
TRBD1,TRBJ1-5,.,TRBV10-1,TGCGCCAGCAGCAGACAGGGGGCACACCAGCCCCAGCATTTT,CASSRQGAHQPQHF
.,TRBJ2-3,.,TRBV12-2,TGTGCAAGTCGCTGCCCCGATCCCCGGGGGGCGGTAGATACGCAGTATTTT,CASRCPDPRGAVDTQYF
TRBD1,TRBJ1-1,.,TRBV6-5,TGTGCCAGCAGAGGCCCAGGGGGCGCGGGCACTGAAGCTTTCTTT,CASRGPGGAGTEAFF
TRBD2,TRBJ2-2,.,TRBV5-4,TGTGCCAGCAGCTCAGCGGGGCGGGGGGATGGCGGGGAGCTGTTTTTT,CASSSAGRGDGGELFF
TRBD2,TRBJ2-7,.,TRBV11-2,TGTGCCAGCAGCTTAGGTAGCGGGGACTTCTACGAGCAGTACTTC,CASSLGSGDFYEQYF
TRBD1,TRBJ1-6,.,TRBV3-1/TRBV3-2,TGTGCCAGCAGAACCGGGACAGACGATTCACCCCTCCACTTT,CASRTGTDDSPLHF
TRBD1,TRBJ2-7,.,TRBV9,TGTGCCAGCAGCGTAGGGGGACAGAACTCCTACGAGCAGTACTTC,CASSVGGQNSYEQYF
TRBD2,TRBJ2-3,.,TRBV11-2,TGTGCCAGCAGCTTAGCGGTAGCGGGGGTAGATACGCAGTATTTT,CASSLAVAGVDTQYF
.,TRBJ1-3,.,TRBV29-1,TGCAGCGTACTCACCTACTCTGGAAACACCATATATTTT,CSVLTYSGNTIYF
.,TRBJ1-4,.,TRBV2,TGTGCCAGCAGTGACGCCGCAGGGGCAAATGAAAAACTGTTTTTT,CASSDAAGANEKLFF
TRBD1,TRBJ2-7,.,TRBV5-1,TGCGCCAGCAGCTTAGCAGGGGGAACCTACGAGCAGTACTTC,CASSLAGGTYEQYF
.,TRBJ2-5,.,TRBV7-2,TGTGCCAGCAGCTTAAGGTGGGGGCCGGAAGAGACCCAGTACTTC,CASSLRWGPEETQYF
.,TRBJ1-2,.,TRBV29-1,TGCAGCTATACTACAGGGCCACTATATGGCTACACCTTC,CSYTTGPLYGYTF
TRBD2,TRBJ2-1,.,TRBV7-3,TGTGCCAGCAGCCCGGGACTAGCGGGAAGTGAGCAGTTCTTC,CASSPGLAGSEQFF
.,TRBJ1-2,once,TRBV15,TGTGCCACCAGCAGAGATTTCAACAGTAACTATGGCTACACCTTC,CATSRDFNSNYGYTF
.,TRBJ1-5,many,TRBV6-5,TGTGCCAGCCGACGGACAGCGATGGGCAATCAGCCCCAGCATTTT,CASRRTAMGNQPQHF
.,TRBJ1-1,once,TRBV9,TGTGCCAGCAGCGTAGTAGGGGAAGGCACTGAAGCTTTCTTT,CASSVVGEGTEAFF
.,TRBJ1-3,.,TRBV9,TGTGCCAGCAGCGTAGCTACTGTTCGGGAAGGAAACACCATATATTTT,CASSVATVREGNTIYF
.,TRBJ1-5,.,TRBV30,TGTGCCTGGAGTGTACGTGGGTCAGGGTTAGGCTGGAGCAATCAGCCCCAGCATTTT,CAWSVRGSGLGWSNQPQHF
.,TRBJ1-1,.,TRBV7-2,TGTGCCAGCAGCTTTGTGCGGAACACTGAAGCTTTCTTT,CASSFVRNTEAFF
.,TRBJ1-2,.,TRBV7-9,TGTGCCAGCAGCGTCGTAACTAATGGCGGCTACACCTTC,CASSVVTNGGYTF
.,TRBJ2-1,.,TRBV14,TGTGCCAGCAGCCAATCGGGCAGGGGATACAATGAGCAGTTCTTC,CASSQSGRGYNEQFF
.,TRBJ1-1,.,TRBV19,TGTGCCAGTAGTCTGGGGCCCCTGAACACTGAAGCTTTCTTT,CASSLGPLNTEAFF
TRBD1,TRBJ1-4,.,TRBV5-1,TGCGCCAGCAGCCCAGGGGGCACTAATGAAAAACTGTTTTTT,CASSPGGTNEKLFF
.,TRBJ1-1,.,TRBV7-3,TGTGCCAGCAGCTCCGCGGGGGGGACTGAAGCTTTCTTT,CASSSAGGTEAFF
TRBD1,TRBJ2-7,.,TRBV6-5,TGTGCCAGCAGTTCCAGACCGGGACAGGGGGTCCACGAGCAGTACTTC,CASSSRPGQGVHEQYF
.,TRBJ1-6,.,TRBV18,TGTGCCAGCTCCGCCCAGGACAGAAATTCACCCCTCCACTTT,CASSAQDRNSPLHF
TRBD1,TRBJ1-2,.,TRBV4-3,TGCGCCAGCAGCCAAGGGCAGGGGGCTTCCTATGGCTACACCTTC,CASSQGQGASYGYTF
.,TRBJ1-2,.,TRBV6-5,TGTGCCAGCAGTTACGGAGCTTTGACAGCTAACTATGGCTACACCTTC,CASSYGALTANYGYTF
TRBD1,TRBJ1-2,.,TRBV4-2,TGTGCCAGCAGCCAAGGGGACAGGTCTGTTGGCTACACCTTC,CASSQGDRSVGYTF
TRBD2,TRBJ2-2,once,TRBV12-3/TRBV12-4,TGTGCCAGCAGTTTCGGGGGGACCGGGGAGCTGTTTTTT,CASSFGGTGELFF
TRBD2,TRBJ2-3,.,TRBV6-4,TGTGCCAGCAGTGACGTTAGCGGGGGTTTGGATACGCAGTATTTT,CASSDVSGGLDTQYF
TRBD1,TRBJ1-2,.,TRBV6-1,TGTGCCAGCAGTGAAGGGTTGGGACAGTCCGTTTGGACCTTC,CASSEGLGQSVWTF
TRBD1,TRBJ2-3,.,TRBV29-1,TGCACCTACAATCCCACAGGGGCAGATACGCAGTATTTT,CTYNPTGADTQYF
TRBD1,TRBJ2-3,.,TRBV10-3,TGTGCCATCAGTGACCTGGACAGGTTAAGGGATACGCAGTATTTT,CAISDLDRLRDTQYF
TRBD2,TRBJ2-1,.,TRBV27,TGTGCCAGCAGTTTCTCTAGCGGGGGATACAATGAGCAGTTCTTC,CASSFSSGGYNEQFF
.,TRBJ1-5,few,TRBV4-2,TGTGCCAGCAGCCAAGATCTACAGGGTAGTCAGCCCCAGCATTTT,CASSQDLQGSQPQHF
TRBD1,TRBJ1-5,.,TRBV7-8,TGTGCCAGCAGCTTGACCAGGGGGCTTGAAAAGGGCAATCAGCCCCAGCATTTT,CASSLTRGLEKGNQPQHF